This T cell receptor (beta chain) was identified during a study of beta chain features in type 1 diabetes. To note about this clone: Its antigen is as yet unknown.

This CDR3 has 11 amino acids. Germline assignment: CDR1 LGHNT and CDR2 FRNRAP. V was trimmed by 5 bases and J by 11 bases, leaving 10 bases between them. Sequenced material consisted of expressed TCRB transcripts (all of the isolated RNA was reverse transcribed). Using immunoSEQ multiplex PCR, the repertoire was profiled, and TCRdb retains in-frame clones only, with some absent. The data hold more than 350,000 clones, with over 9.5% observed a single time. The study's findings and limits: Patients' naive, central memory and Treg TCRB repertoires seemed closer to one another than those of healthy donors.

The J gene is TRBJ2-1, the V gene TRBV12-5; no definite D call. This sequence originates from a woman between 18 and 30 years old in good health. Sequences were obtained from naive CD4+ T cells from blood. The CDR3 sequence: CASGDHKKQFF. Written as DNA, the CDR3 is TGTGCTAGTGGTGACCACAAGAAGCAGTTCTTC.